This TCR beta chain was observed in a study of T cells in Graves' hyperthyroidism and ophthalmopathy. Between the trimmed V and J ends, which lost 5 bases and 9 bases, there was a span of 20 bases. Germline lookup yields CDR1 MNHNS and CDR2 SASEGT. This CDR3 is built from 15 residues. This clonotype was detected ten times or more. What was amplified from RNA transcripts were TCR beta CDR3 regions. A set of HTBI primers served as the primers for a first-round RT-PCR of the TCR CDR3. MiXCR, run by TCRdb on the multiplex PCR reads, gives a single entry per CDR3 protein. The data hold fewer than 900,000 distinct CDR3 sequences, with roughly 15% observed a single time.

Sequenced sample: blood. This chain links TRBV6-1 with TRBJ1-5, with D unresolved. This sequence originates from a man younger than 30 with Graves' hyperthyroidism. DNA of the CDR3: TGTGCCAGCAGTCCATCCCCCGCCGGGTTGGGGCCCCAGCATTTT. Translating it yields CASSPSPAGLGPQHF.